This entry concerns a single TCR beta chain. Its antigen is currently unknown. This sample was included in a study of T cell responses to AZD1222 COVID-19 vaccine. Study-wide findings and caveats: Spike was spanned by vaccine-associated CD4 TCRs, which were dominant at 160-218 and 743-854. Females made up more of the donors, who were largely white British, and clonal diversity may have come out too low. Only a handful of AZD1222 recipients, five to seven in all, had baseline seropositivity.

The CDR3 spans 15 residues. Germline loops: CDR1 SGHNT, CDR2 YYREEE (reference sequence). V lost 0 bases to trimming and J lost 8 bases; unmatched junction nucleotides: 7. Sequencing used immunoSEQ multiplex PCR; TCRdb keeps in-frame clones, though not all of them. The sample consists of about 180,000 clones, over 80% of them appearing once. The input for sequencing was peripheral blood, taken on day 0 of AZD1222 vaccination. The genes are TRBV5-4 and TRBJ2-2, with 7 bases aligning to TRBD1. The receptor's source is an adult in good health. The CDR3 region has the DNA TGTGCCAGCAGCTTGGGACAGGGTGATGTGGGGGAGCTGTTTTTT. As protein: CASSLGQGDVGELFF.